One and the same sample provided the 2 T cell receptor beta chains below, sequenced in a study of T-cell reconstitution after alpha-beta-depleted transplantation in children. Unique molecular identifiers were used to barcode this TCRbeta library. One entry per CDR3 protein, called by TCRdb with MiXCR from the PCR reads. The repertoire includes over 550,000 distinct CDR3 sequences, roughly a tenth of them detected once, and approximately 4.1% sits in the top ten. This sample comprised PBMCs from the stem cell graft donor, obtained from the stem cell graft. These receptors were taken from a human donor who donated a stem cell graft to a child with acute myeloid leukemia.

This rearrangement joins TRBV24-1 to TRBJ1-3; D unclear. The CDR3 extends over 15 amino acids. Germline CDR1 is KGHDR and CDR2 is SFDVKD. V was clipped by 4 bases and J by 0 bases, with 9 bases between them. The CDR3 loop is CATSDRVYSGNTIYF. The CDR3 region has the DNA TGTGCCACCAGTGACCGGGTATACTCTGGAAACACCATATATTTT.

This clonotype was counted only a few times. The chain combines TRBV30 with TRBJ2-7; D may be TRBD2 (6 bases). CDR1 and CDR2 (germline): GTSNPN, SVGIG (reference sequence). This CDR3 region has 12 residues. Trimming took 5 bases from V and 1 from J, leaving 9 bases between them. The CDR3 DNA sequence: TGTGCCTGGGCGCGGGATTCCTACGAGCAGTACTTC. It specifies CAWARDSYEQYF.